Sequencing of this T cell receptor (beta chain) was carried out in a study of T cells after yellow fever vaccination. Template switching by 5'RACE produced TCR cDNA, adding a universal primer site and UMIs. Via MiXCR, TCRdb re-called the 5' RACE reads, giving one row per CDR3 protein. The sample contains fewer than 100,000 distinct CDR3 sequences, approximately 6.3% of which appear only once. In this sample, this clonotype turned up many times. Its antigen is undetermined. Study-wide points: Among all clonotypes, a small share was observed in both CD4 and CD8 compartments.

Losses at the gene ends were 1 base for V and 2 bases for J; bases not matched to a gene: 6. This CDR3 spans 16 amino acids. The sequenced sample was CD8+ T cells sorted from PBMCs, obtained 10 days after the yellow fever booster vaccination. The rearrangement uses TRBV12-3 or TRBV12-4 and TRBJ2-5; the match to TRBD2 covers 8 bases. The sequence derives from a man between 18 and 35 years old who received the YFV17D yellow fever vaccine. The CDR3 DNA reads as TGTGCCAGCAGTTTAGGAGCGGGAGTGGGTCAAGAGACCCAGTACTTC. It yields the protein CASSLGAGVGQETQYF.